This T cell receptor beta chain originates from a study of blood T cell repertoires in COVID-19. This CDR3 is built from 15 residues. CDR1 is MDHEN and CDR2 is SYDVKM in the germline V gene. V was cut by 6 bases and J by 5 bases, with 16 bases left in between. Authors' data handling: Estimation of nucleated cell counts was performed using reference gene primer amplification. The method was immunoSEQ multiplex PCR; TCRdb's version includes in-frame clones alone and lacks a portion of them. From that table come the V and J calls and clone size; the DNA was used to work out D and trimming. Of some 260,000 clones in the sample, approximately 85% are singletons; the top ten hold about 0.7%.

The sequenced material came from peripheral blood. The rearrangement links TRBV28 to TRBJ1-4; perhaps TRBD1 as D (6 bases). This sequence originates from a human donor in a cohort sampled during active COVID-19. The CDR3 nucleotides are TGTGCCAGCAGAAGAGGGGGACCGACCAATGAAAAACTGTTTTTT. Translated, it gives CASRRGGPTNEKLFF.